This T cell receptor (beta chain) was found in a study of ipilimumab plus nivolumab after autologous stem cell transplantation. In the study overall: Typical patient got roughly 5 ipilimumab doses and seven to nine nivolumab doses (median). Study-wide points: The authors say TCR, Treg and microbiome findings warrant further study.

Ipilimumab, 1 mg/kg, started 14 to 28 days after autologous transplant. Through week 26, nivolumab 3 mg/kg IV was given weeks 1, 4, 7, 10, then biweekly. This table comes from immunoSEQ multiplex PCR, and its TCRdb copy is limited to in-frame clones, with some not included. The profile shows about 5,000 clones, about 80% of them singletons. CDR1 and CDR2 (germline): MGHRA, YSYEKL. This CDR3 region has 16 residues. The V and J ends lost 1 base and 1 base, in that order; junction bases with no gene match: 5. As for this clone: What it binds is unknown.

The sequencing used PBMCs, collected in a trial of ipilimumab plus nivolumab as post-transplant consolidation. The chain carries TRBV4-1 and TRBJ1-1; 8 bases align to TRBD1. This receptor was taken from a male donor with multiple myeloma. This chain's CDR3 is CASSQVQGAPNTEAFF. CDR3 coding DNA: TGCGCCAGCAGCCAAGTCCAGGGGGCTCCGAACACTGAAGCTTTCTTT.